These 22 T cell receptor beta chains share one sample of origin, sequenced in a study of CD8 T cells in ankylosing spondylitis. In TCRdb, the 5' RACE reads were re-called with MiXCR into one record per CDR3 protein. This table has under 250,000 distinct CDR3 sequences, under 12% appearing once. The sample taken for sequencing was blood, either unsorted or a sorted T cell fraction (not recorded which). The source is a male donor with ankylosing spondylitis or in good health (not recorded which).

Turning to this clonotype: A read error may be the cause here, since a much bigger clone is one base away. The CDR3 is CANSSSGGLGGELFF. Written as DNA, the CDR3 is TGTGCCAACAGTTCGAGCGGGGGCCTAGGCGGGGAGCTGTTTTTT. The genes are TRBV12-3 or TRBV12-4 and TRBJ2-2, with 8 bases lining up with TRBD2. The CDR3 consists of 15 residues.

This clonotype showed up many times. The chain couples TRBV5-1 to TRBJ1-1; TRBD1 agrees at 11 bases. CDR1 and CDR2 from the germline V gene are SGHRS and YFSETQ. The CDR3 spans 14 residues. V was clipped by 3 bases and J by 5 bases; unmatched bases: 3. For the CDR3, the DNA is TGCGCCAGCAGCTCCGGGACAGGGGGGACTGAAGCTTTCTTT. This encodes CASSSGTGGTEAFF.

The V gene is TRBV6-2 or TRBV6-3, the J gene TRBJ1-1; TRBD1 matches at 7 bases. V lost 2 bases, J lost 4 bases, and 4 bases stayed unmatched. This CDR3 is built from 14 residues. CDR1 is MNHEY and CDR2 is SVGEGT in the germline V gene. DNA for the CDR3: TGTGCCAGCAGTTACAGGGGGCAGGCCACTGAAGCTTTCTTT. Protein: CASSYRGQATEAFF.

In this sample, this clonotype turned up many times. The chain couples TRBV7-2 to TRBJ2-3; 8 positions agree with TRBD1. The CDR3 loop spans 17 amino acids. The germline CDR1 and CDR2 sequences are SGHTA and FQGNSA. The V segment lost 4 bases and the J segment 0 bases; nucleotides outside the gene matches: 9. The CDR3 DNA reads TGTGCCAGCAGCTCCACTCGGGACAGGACTAGCACAGATACGCAGTATTTT. Its translation: CASSSTRDRTSTDTQYF.

This clonotype has a count of ten or more. The gene calls are TRBV4-1 and TRBJ2-1; D may be TRBD2 (6 bases). V was cut by 0 bases and J by 10 bases, with 19 bases left in between. Germline V CDR1 and CDR2: MGHRA, YSYEKL. The CDR3 runs to 16 residues. CDR3 bases: TGCGCCAGCAGCCAAGAGGGGACTTACTCAAGAAAAGAGCAGTTCTTC. It specifies CASSQEGTYSRKEQFF.

The chain employs TRBV10-2 and TRBJ1-4; TRBD1 might be the D (5 bases). V was pared by 7 bases and J by 8 bases, with 17 bases between. This CDR3 region has 14 residues. Per the germline V gene, CDR1 is WSHSY and CDR2 is SAAADI. CDR3 in amino acids: CASTSRMGREKLFF. CDR3 nucleotides: TGCGCCAGCACCTCCCGGATGGGACGGGAAAAACTGTTTTTT.

This clonotype has a count of ten or more. The chain has TRBV15 and TRBJ2-2, with TRBD2 as a possible D gene (6 bases). CDR3 size: 16 residues. Germline CDR1 and CDR2: LNHNV and YYDKDF (reference sequence). V shed 3 bases and J shed 1 base, with 12 bases lying between them. The CDR3 reads CATSRSSRGNTGELFF. The DNA for the CDR3 is TGTGCCACCAGCAGGTCTTCGCGGGGGAACACCGGGGAGCTGTTTTTT.

The chain joins TRBV12-3 or TRBV12-4 to TRBJ2-2; possibly TRBD2 for D (5 bases). The ends were cut back, 3 bases at V and 2 bases at J, with 10 bases in the middle. The CDR3 spans 15 residues. CDR3 sequence: CASSFPLANTGELFF. The CDR3 DNA is TGTGCCAGCAGTTTCCCCCTAGCTAACACCGGGGAGCTGTTTTTT.

Many counts were recorded for this clonotype. This chain joins TRBV12-3 or TRBV12-4 and TRBJ1-1, with D unresolved. The CDR3 spans 13 residues. Trimming pared 3 bases from V and 2 bases from J, leaving 7 bases between. CDR3 protein: CASSFPPNTEAFF. The DNA for the CDR3 is TGTGCCAGCAGTTTTCCTCCCAACACTGAAGCTTTCTTT.

This clonotype has more than one count but fewer than ten. This chain uses TRBV7-9 with TRBJ2-3; 7 bases agree with TRBD2. The V gene's germline CDR1 is SEHNR and CDR2 FQNEAQ (reference sequence). The CDR3 extends over 14 amino acids. V lost 8 bases, J lost 5 bases, and 10 bases stayed unmatched. The CDR3: CASLVSGIGDTQYF. The CDR3 bases are TGTGCCAGCCTAGTGAGCGGGATTGGAGATACGCAGTATTTT.

Only a few counts were recorded for this clonotype. CDR3 protein: CASSLERGGSNTEAFF. The CDR3 DNA reads TGTGCCAGCAGCTTGGAAAGGGGAGGGTCGAACACTGAAGCTTTCTTT. The chain is built from TRBV5-6 and TRBJ1-1; perhaps TRBD1 as D (5 bases). CDR1 is SGHDT, CDR2 YYEEEE, per germline. CDR3 length: 16 amino acids. Trimming took off 0 bases at V and 1 base at J, with 13 bases between the two ends.

This chain connects TRBV5-6 to TRBJ2-2; D perhaps matches TRBD2 (7 bases). This CDR3 spans 17 amino acids. CDR1 is SGHDT and CDR2 is YYEEEE in the germline V gene. Between the trimmed V and J ends, which lost 1 base and 1 base, there was a span of 14 bases. The chain's CDR3 is CASSLWQGRGNTGELFF. CDR3 in DNA: TGTGCCAGCAGCTTGTGGCAGGGGAGGGGGAACACCGGGGAGCTGTTTTTT. Drawing the rest from reference TRBV5-6 and TRBJ2-2, the complete variable domain is DAGVTQSPTHLIKTRGQQVTLRCSPKSGHDTVSWYQQALGQGPQFIFQYYEEEERQRGNFPDRFSGHQFPNYSSELNVNALLLGDSALYLCASSLWQGRGNTGELFFGEGSRLTVL.

The rearrangement uses TRBV11-2 and TRBJ2-7; no clear D. This CDR3 comprises 15 residues. The ends were cut back, 0 bases at V and 1 base at J, with 10 bases in the middle. Germline-derived CDR1 and CDR2 are SGHAT and FQNNGV. CDR3 in amino acids: CASSLEAVGSYEQYF. CDR3 in DNA: TGTGCCAGCAGCTTAGAGGCGGTAGGGTCCTACGAGCAGTACTTC.

At least ten counts were recorded for this clonotype. This chain uses TRBV29-1 with TRBJ2-4; the D is unclear. The germline V gene encodes CDR1 SQVTM and CDR2 ANQGSEA. The germline V and J ends were trimmed by 8 bases and 3 bases, with 26 bases remaining between them. The CDR3 totals 17 residues. CDR3 sequence (DNA): TGCAGCCCTTCCGAGGCAGCCGTTGTGGTGATCAAAAACATTCAGTACTTC. Amino acids: CSPSEAAVVVIKNIQYF.

In regard to this clonotype: Its ends do not fully match the called genes, so a read error is possible. The chain has TRBV12-3 or TRBV12-4 and TRBJ2-5, with 13 positions matching TRBD2. The CDR3 covers 16 residues. The CDR3 DNA reads as TGTGCCAGCCGTTTTACCGGGACTAGCGGGAAAGAGACCCAGTACTTC. Amino acid sequence: CASRFTGTSGKETQYF.

This clonotype was observed at least ten times. The J gene is TRBJ1-1, the V gene TRBV12-3 or TRBV12-4, with D perhaps matching TRBD1 (6 bases). Trimming left V 5 bases short and J 10 bases short, with 14 bases between. The CDR3 has 12 residues. The CDR3 loop is CASSKDSPRAFF. In DNA form, the CDR3 reads TGTGCCAGCAGTAAGGACAGCCCAAGAGCTTTCTTT.

Many counts were recorded for this clonotype. The gene calls are TRBV6-5 and TRBJ2-1; D unclear. The V and J ends lost 5 bases and 13 bases respectively, with 12 bases between them. The CDR3 covers 11 residues. CDR1 and CDR2 from the germline V gene are MNHEY and SVGAGI. The CDR3 loop reads CASSTLDQQFF. DNA for the CDR3: TGTGCCAGCAGTACCCTGGACCAACAGTTCTTC.

The rearrangement joins TRBV7-9 to TRBJ2-1; TRBD2 matches 11 bases. Germline CDR1 and CDR2: SEHNR and FQNEAQ (reference sequence). This CDR3 is built from 16 residues. V gave up 6 bases and J gave up 3 bases; unmatched junction bases: 7. The CDR3 nucleotides read TGTGCCAGCAGACGCCCGGGACTAGCGGACTACAATGAGCAGTTCTTC. This encodes CASRRPGLADYNEQFF.

At least ten counts were recorded for this clonotype. The chain is built from TRBV6-1 and TRBJ1-5; D gene unclear. Germline CDR1 reads MNHNS; CDR2 reads SASEGT. V lost 6 bases, J lost 4 bases, and 10 bases lay in between. This CDR3 contains 13 residues. CDR3 nucleotides: TGTGCCAGCAGCTCCCAGCAGAATCAGCCCCAGCATTTT. Protein product: CASSSQQNQPQHF.

This clonotype was found many times. The gene calls are TRBV12-3 or TRBV12-4 and TRBJ1-1, with D possibly TRBD1 on 6 matching bases. Trimming took off 7 bases at V and 6 bases at J, with 21 bases between the two ends. The CDR3 contains 15 residues. Written as DNA, the CDR3 is TGTGCCAGCACCTCTTCGACAGGAGACGGACCTGAAGCTTTCTTT. This translates into CASTSSTGDGPEAFF.

This clonotype was seen repeatedly, ten times or more. The chain joins TRBV15 to TRBJ2-4, with unresolved D. Germline V gene sequence: CDR1 LNHNV, CDR2 YYDKDF (reference sequence). This CDR3 is 14 amino acids long. Trimming stripped 4 bases from V and 6 bases from J, with 13 bases between. The CDR3 DNA is TGTGCCACCAGCAATTTAGCCCACTCAAACATTCAGTACTTC. It is translated as CATSNLAHSNIQYF.

The sample holds many counts of this clonotype. This chain connects TRBV28 to TRBJ1-2, with D uncertain. Germline V gives CDR1 MDHEN, CDR2 SYDVKM. The CDR3 loop spans 13 amino acids. Trimming removed 8 bases from V and 3 bases from J, with 13 bases in between. Here the CDR3 DNA reads TGTGCCAGCCGTCCCGTCGTAGACTATGGCTACACCTTC. As protein: CASRPVVDYGYTF.